A selection of T cell receptor beta chains follows, all from one sample in a study of control samples from healthy donors and cancer patients. Produced via immunoSEQ multiplex PCR; TCRdb's table is partial and in-frame only. The sample includes 140,000 or so clones, roughly 94% of them seen just once. Sample: PBMCs. These receptors all stem from a man in his fifties or sixties with colorectal cancer. Both conserved end residues are part of each CDR3. The D gene is left open where the match is weak. Some rows have no size entry. The others give once, few or many, or a class for an expanded clone.

D gene	V gene	clone size	CDR3 length	J gene	CDR3 protein	CDR3 DNA
NA	TRBV7-9	NA	16	TRBJ1-5	CASSCRRQVGNQPQHF	TGTGCCAGCAGCTGCCGACGACAGGTAGGCAATCAGCCCCAGCATTTT
TRBD1	TRBV27	NA	14	TRBJ2-5	CATKRGQGGETQYF	TGTGCCACTAAAAGGGGGCAGGGTGGAGAGACCCAGTACTTC
NA	TRBV9	once	12	TRBJ2-7	CASSGLSYEQYF	TGTGCCAGCAGCGGCCTCTCCTACGAGCAGTACTTC
NA	TRBV7-9	once	16	TRBJ1-1	CASSSIEGPMNTEAFF	TGTGCCAGCAGCTCGATCGAGGGTCCCATGAACACTGAAGCTTTCTTT
NA	TRBV5-3	NA	14	TRBJ1-1	CARSPRQGNAEAFF	TGTGCCAGAAGCCCGCGGCAGGGGAACGCTGAAGCTTTCTTT
TRBD2	TRBV7-2	NA	14	TRBJ2-7	CASSLDGGAYEQYF	TGTGCCAGCAGCTTAGACGGGGGGGCCTACGAGCAGTACTTC
NA	TRBV10-2	NA	14	TRBJ2-1	CASSESTAYNEQFF	TGCGCCAGCAGTGAGTCGACAGCGTACAATGAGCAGTTCTTC
TRBD1	TRBV19	NA	15	TRBJ2-7	CASSSPSTGAYEQYF	TGTGCCAGTAGTAGCCCCTCGACAGGGGCCTACGAGCAGTACTTC
TRBD1	TRBV2	NA	14	TRBJ2-2	CASSRDRNTGELFF	TGTGCCAGCAGCCGGGACAGGAACACCGGGGAGCTGTTTTTT
NA	TRBV5-8	NA	15	TRBJ2-7	CASSLDRSIRGEQYF	TGTGCCAGCAGCTTAGATAGGTCCATCAGGGGAGAGCAGTACTTC
TRBD1	TRBV6-5	once	14	TRBJ2-7	CASSYSDRGYEQYF	TGTGCCAGCAGTTACTCGGACAGGGGCTACGAGCAGTACTTC
NA	TRBV18	NA	13	TRBJ1-2	CASSPTDNYGYTF	TGTGCCAGCTCACCAACCGATAACTATGGCTACACCTTC